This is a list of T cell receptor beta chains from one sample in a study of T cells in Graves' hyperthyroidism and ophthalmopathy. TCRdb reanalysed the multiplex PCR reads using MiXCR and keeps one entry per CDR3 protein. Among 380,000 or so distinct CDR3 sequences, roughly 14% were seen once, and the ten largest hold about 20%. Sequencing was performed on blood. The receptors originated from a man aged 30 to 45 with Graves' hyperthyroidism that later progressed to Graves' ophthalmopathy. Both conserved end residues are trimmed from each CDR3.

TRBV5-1 ASNGGSTGTQY
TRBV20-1 SARPRVYNEQF
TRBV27 ASSWSGTQY
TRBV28 ASRSGTGNKLGEKLF
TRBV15 ATSKSETGGGYT
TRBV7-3 ASSLFGTAPEQF
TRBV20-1 SARVVEGAYGYT
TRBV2 ASSWDGYT
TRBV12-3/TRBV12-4 ASSHGIEAF
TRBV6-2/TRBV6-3 ASSYGGTGETQY
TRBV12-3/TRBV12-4 ASNPTPGTATTDTQY
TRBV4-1 ASSPPGGQVKSDTQY
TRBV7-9 ASSQQGASTGELF
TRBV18 ASSPSRAQETQY
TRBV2 ASRETDTQY
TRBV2 ASTPDRGNQPQH